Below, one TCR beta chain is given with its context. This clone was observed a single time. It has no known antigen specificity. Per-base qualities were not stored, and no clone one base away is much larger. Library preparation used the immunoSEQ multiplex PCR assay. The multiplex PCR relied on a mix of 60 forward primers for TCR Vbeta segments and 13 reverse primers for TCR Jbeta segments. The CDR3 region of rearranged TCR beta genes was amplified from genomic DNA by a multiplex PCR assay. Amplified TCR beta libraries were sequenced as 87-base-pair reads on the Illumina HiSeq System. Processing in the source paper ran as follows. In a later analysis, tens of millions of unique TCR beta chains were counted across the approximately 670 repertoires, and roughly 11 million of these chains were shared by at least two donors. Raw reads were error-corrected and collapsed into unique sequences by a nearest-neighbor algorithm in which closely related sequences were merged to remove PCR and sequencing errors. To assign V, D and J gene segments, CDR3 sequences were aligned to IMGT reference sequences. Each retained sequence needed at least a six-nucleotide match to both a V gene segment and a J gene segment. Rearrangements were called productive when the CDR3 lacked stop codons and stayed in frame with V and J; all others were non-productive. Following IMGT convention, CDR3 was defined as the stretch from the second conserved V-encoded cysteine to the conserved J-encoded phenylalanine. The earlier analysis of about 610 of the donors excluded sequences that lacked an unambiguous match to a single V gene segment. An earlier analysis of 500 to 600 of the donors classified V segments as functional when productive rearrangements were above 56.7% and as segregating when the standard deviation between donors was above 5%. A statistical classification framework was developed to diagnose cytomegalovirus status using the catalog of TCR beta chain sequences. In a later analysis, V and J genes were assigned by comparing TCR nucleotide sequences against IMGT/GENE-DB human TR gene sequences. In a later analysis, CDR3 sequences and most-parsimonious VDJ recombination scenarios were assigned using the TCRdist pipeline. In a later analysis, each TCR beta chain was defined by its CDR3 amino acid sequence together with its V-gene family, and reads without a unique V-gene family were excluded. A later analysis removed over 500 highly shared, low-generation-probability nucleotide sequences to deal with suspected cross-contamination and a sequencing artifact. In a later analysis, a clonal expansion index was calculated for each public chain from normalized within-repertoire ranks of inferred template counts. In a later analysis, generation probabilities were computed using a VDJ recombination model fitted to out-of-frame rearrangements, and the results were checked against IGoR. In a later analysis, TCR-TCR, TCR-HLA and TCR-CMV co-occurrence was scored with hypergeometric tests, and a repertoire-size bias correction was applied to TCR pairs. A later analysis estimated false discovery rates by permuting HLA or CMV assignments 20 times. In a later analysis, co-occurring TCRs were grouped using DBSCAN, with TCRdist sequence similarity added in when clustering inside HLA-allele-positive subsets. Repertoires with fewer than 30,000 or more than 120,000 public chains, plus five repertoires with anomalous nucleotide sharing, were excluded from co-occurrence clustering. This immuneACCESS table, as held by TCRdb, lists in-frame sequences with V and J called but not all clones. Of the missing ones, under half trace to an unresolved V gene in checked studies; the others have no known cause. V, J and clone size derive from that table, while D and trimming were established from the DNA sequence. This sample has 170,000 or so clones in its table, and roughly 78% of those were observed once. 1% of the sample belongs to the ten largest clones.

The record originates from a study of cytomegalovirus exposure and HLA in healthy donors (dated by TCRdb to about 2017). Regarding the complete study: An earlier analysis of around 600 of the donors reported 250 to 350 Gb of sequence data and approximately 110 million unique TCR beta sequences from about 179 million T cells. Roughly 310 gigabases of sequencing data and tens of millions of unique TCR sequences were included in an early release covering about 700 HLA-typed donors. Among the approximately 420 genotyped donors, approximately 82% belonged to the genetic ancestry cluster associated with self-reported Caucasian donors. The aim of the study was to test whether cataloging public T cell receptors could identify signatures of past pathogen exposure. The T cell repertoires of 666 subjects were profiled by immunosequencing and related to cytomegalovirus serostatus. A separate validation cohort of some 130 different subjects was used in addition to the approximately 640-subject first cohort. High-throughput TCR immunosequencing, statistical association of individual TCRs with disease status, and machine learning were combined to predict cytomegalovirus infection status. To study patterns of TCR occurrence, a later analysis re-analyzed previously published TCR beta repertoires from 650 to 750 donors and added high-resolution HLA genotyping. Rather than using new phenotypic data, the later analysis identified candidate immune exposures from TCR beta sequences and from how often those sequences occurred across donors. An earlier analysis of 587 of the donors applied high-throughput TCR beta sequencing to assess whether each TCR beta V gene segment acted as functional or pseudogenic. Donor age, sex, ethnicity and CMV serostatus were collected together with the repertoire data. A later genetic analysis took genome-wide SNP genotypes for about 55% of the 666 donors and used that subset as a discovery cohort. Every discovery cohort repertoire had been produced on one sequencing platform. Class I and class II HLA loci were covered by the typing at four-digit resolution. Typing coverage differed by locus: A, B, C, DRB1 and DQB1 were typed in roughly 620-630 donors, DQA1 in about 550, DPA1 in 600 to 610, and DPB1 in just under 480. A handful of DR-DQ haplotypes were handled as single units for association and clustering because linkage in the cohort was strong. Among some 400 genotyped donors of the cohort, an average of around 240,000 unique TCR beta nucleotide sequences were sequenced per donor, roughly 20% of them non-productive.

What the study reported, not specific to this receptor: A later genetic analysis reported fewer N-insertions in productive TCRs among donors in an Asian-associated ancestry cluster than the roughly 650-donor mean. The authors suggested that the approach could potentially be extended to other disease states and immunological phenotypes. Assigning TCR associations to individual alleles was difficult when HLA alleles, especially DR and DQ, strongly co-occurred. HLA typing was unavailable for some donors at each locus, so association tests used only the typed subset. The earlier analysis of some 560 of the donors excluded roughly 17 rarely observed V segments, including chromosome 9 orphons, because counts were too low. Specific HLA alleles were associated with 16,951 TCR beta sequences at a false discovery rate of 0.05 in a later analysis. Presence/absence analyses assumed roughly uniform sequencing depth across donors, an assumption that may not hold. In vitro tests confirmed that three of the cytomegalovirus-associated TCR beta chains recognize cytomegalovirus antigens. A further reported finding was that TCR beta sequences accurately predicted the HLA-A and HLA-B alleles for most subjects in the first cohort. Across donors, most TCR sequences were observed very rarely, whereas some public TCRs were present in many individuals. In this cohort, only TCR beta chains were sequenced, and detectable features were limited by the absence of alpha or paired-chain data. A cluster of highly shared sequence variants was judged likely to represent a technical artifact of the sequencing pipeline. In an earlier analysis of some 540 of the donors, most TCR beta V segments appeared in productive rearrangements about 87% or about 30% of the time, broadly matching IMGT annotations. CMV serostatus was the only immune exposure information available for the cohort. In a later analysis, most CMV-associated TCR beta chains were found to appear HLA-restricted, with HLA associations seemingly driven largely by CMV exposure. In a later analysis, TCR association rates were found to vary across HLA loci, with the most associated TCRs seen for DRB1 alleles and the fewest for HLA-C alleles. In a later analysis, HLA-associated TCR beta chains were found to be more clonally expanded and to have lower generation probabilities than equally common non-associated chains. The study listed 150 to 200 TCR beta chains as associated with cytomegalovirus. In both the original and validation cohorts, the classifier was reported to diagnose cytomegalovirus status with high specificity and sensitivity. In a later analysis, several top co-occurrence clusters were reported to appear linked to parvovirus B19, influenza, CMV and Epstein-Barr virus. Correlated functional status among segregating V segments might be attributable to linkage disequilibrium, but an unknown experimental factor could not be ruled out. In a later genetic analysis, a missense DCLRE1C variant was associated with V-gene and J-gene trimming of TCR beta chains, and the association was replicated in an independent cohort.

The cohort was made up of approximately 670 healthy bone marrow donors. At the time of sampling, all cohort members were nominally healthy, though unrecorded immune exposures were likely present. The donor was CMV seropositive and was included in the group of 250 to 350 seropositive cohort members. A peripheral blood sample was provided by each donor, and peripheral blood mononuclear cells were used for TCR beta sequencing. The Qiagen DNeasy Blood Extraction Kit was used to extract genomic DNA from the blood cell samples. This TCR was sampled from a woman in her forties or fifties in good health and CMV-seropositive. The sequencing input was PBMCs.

The nucleotides are TGTGCCAGCAGACTCAGGGGTCTGAGTGGCACTGAAGCTTTCTTT. This is translated as CASRLRGLSGTEAFF. Here the chain combines TRBV28 and TRBJ1-1; a tentative D match to TRBD1 spans 6 bases. Per the germline V gene, MDHEN is the CDR1 and SYDVKM is the CDR2. The CDR3 goes from the cysteine to the phenylalanine over 15 residues. Only CDR3 DNA is held: 45 bases, read in frame from base 1. V loses 6 bases, J loses 4 bases, and the germline ends lie 18 bases apart.